The 18 T cell receptor beta chains below come from one sample, sequenced in a study of cytomegalovirus exposure and HLA in healthy donors. The table came from immunoSEQ multiplex PCR; TCRdb's copy has only in-frame clones and leaves some out. The top ten hold 4.5% of the sample, which has approximately 150,000 clones, roughly 87% seen once. The sequenced material came from PBMCs. All receptors come from a young man in good health and CMV-seropositive.

V is TRBV6-1 and J is TRBJ2-7; tentative D call: TRBD2 (6 bases). Trimming took off 1 base at V and 3 bases at J, with 10 bases between the two ends. The CDR3 consists of 14 residues. Germline V gene lookup returns CDR1 MNHNS and CDR2 SASEGT. CDR3 region: CASSEVGGIYEQYF. CDR3 nucleotides: TGTGCCAGCAGTGAAGTCGGCGGGATCTACGAGCAGTACTTC.

The V and J genes are TRBV28 and TRBJ2-1, with TRBD2 matching over 7 bases. The CDR3 extends over 13 amino acids. V shed 6 bases and J 6 bases; nucleotides not matched to a gene: 5. Looked up from germline, CDR1 is MDHEN and CDR2 is SYDVKM. This CDR3 is CASRVPGGNEQFF. In nucleotides, the CDR3 is TGTGCCAGCAGGGTTCCGGGGGGCAATGAGCAGTTCTTC.

The chain links TRBV19 to TRBJ1-6, with no clear D. CDR1 LNHDA and CDR2 SQIVND come from the germline V gene (reference sequence). This CDR3 is built from 15 residues. V dropped 5 bases and J dropped 3 bases, with 11 bases sitting between them. The CDR3 DNA is TGTGCCAGTAGTGATCAAGCTGGCTATAATTCACCCCTCCACTTT. Protein: CASSDQAGYNSPLHF.

This clone appeared once. The chain links TRBV30 to TRBJ2-7; 8 bases fit TRBD2. The CDR3 has 16 residues. With V trimmed by 1 base and J by 2 bases, 10 bases remained unmatched. Per the germline V gene, CDR1 is GTSNPN and CDR2 is SVGIG (reference sequence). For the CDR3, the DNA is TGTGCCTGGAGTGGCCCTGGACTAGCTGTTCCCTACGAGCAGTACTTC. Translated: CAWSGPGLAVPYEQYF.

This clone was picked up one time. V and J are TRBV4-1 and TRBJ2-3, with D perhaps matching TRBD1 (5 bases). Trimming shortened V by 1 base and J by 5 bases, and 13 bases separated the two germline ends. CDR1 is MGHRA, CDR2 YSYEKL, per germline. The CDR3 covers 15 residues. CDR3: CASSQGQQFRDTQYF. The CDR3 DNA reads as TGCGCCAGCAGCCAAGGACAGCAATTTAGAGATACGCAGTATTTT.

The V and J genes are TRBV7-8 and TRBJ1-3, with a weak D call TRBD1 (5 bases). V dropped 2 bases and J dropped 6 bases, with 14 bases sitting between them. This CDR3 is built from 15 residues. Germline values: CDR1 SGHVS, CDR2 FQNEAQ. Written as DNA, the CDR3 is TGTGCCAGCAGCTTATCCCCTGGGACTTTAAACACCATATATTTT. Translated: CASSLSPGTLNTIYF. Full variable domain (missing parts from reference TRBV7-8 and TRBJ1-3): GAGVSQSPRYKVAKRGQDVALRCDPISGHVSLFWYQQALGQGPEFLTYFQNEAQLDKSGLPSDRFFAERPEGSVSTLKIQRTQQEDSAVYLCASSLSPGTLNTIYFGEGSWLTVV.

This clone has more than one count but fewer than ten. The rearrangement joins TRBV30 to TRBJ2-7; D gene ambiguous. Per the germline V gene, CDR1 is GTSNPN and CDR2 is SVGIG (reference sequence). Trimming removed 4 bases at V and 2 bases at J, with 15 bases between. The CDR3 totals 14 residues. The CDR3 here is CAWTPPGRAYEQYF. The CDR3 DNA is TGTGCCTGGACACCTCCGGGTCGAGCCTACGAGCAGTACTTC.

The chain uses TRBV29-1 and TRBJ2-1; 9 bases are shared with TRBD2. This CDR3 contains 17 residues. V was pared by 0 bases and J by 3 bases, with 9 bases of the junction left unmatched. The germline V gene has CDR1 SQVTM and CDR2 ANQGSEA. CDR3 sequence: CSVEDPPSGRYYNEQFF. CDR3 DNA sequence: TGCAGCGTTGAAGACCCACCCAGCGGGAGGTACTACAATGAGCAGTTCTTC.

The J gene is TRBJ2-7, the V gene TRBV5-1, with TRBD2 matching over 7 bases. The CDR3 loop spans 13 amino acids. V shed 5 bases and J 3 bases; nucleotides not matched to a gene: 5. Germline values: CDR1 SGHRS, CDR2 YFSETQ. The CDR3: CASSEGGIYEQYF. In DNA, the CDR3 is TGCGCCAGCAGTGAGGGAGGGATCTACGAGCAGTACTTC.

This clone occurred a few times. The rearrangement uses TRBV19 and TRBJ2-1, with TRBD2 matching 8 bases. Germline loops: CDR1 LNHDA, CDR2 SQIVND (reference sequence). V lost 8 bases, J lost 9 bases, and 15 bases stayed unmatched. The CDR3 runs 15 residues. In DNA form, the CDR3 reads TGTGCCAGTCGTCCAACCGGGACTAGAGGAGGTGAGCAGTTCTTC. Translating it yields CASRPTGTRGGEQFF.

The rearrangement joins TRBV5-1 to TRBJ2-3; 8 positions agree with TRBD2. From germline, CDR1 is SGHRS and CDR2 YFSETQ. The CDR3 has 17 residues. The V gene end was trimmed by 4 bases and the J gene end by 1 base; junction bases not matched to a gene: 11. CDR3 sequence: CASSPSIGGAGTDTQYF. The CDR3 DNA follows: TGCGCCAGCAGCCCTTCGATCGGGGGGGCTGGCACAGATACGCAGTATTTT. The full variable domain, rest sourced from reference TRBV5-1 and TRBJ2-3, is KAGVTQTPRYLIKTRGQQVTLSCSPISGHRSVSWYQQTPGQGLQFLFEYFSETQRNKGNFPGRFSGRQFSNSRSEMNVSTLELGDSALYLCASSPSIGGAGTDTQYFGPGTRLTVL.

The V and J genes are TRBV19 and TRBJ2-7; D possibly corresponds to TRBD2 (7 bases). The germline V gene has CDR1 LNHDA and CDR2 SQIVND (reference sequence). V was trimmed by 2 bases and J by 5 bases, leaving 13 bases between them. The CDR3 contains 14 residues. The CDR3 reads CASSIRGAHHEQYF. The CDR3 DNA follows: TGTGCCAGTAGTATACGGGGGGCCCACCACGAGCAGTACTTC.

The rearrangement links TRBV10-1 to TRBJ2-1, with 12 nucleotides matching TRBD2. Germline V lookup: CDR1 WNHNN, CDR2 SYGVQD (reference sequence). V shed 5 bases, J shed 6 bases, and the junction held 5 bases outside the gene matches. This CDR3 comprises 15 residues. CDR3 in DNA: TGCGCCAGCAGTCTAGCGGGGGGGCGAGTCAATGAGCAGTTCTTC. Translation gives CASSLAGGRVNEQFF.

The chain links TRBV30 to TRBJ2-7; the match to TRBD2 covers 7 bases. V lost 0 bases to trimming and J lost 5 bases; unmatched junction nucleotides: 13. CDR3 length: 16 residues. CDR1 is GTSNPN, CDR2 SVGIG, per germline (reference sequence). The CDR3 region is CAWSVRAGGSGHEQYF. Here the CDR3 DNA reads TGTGCCTGGAGTGTACGGGCCGGGGGTAGCGGGCACGAGCAGTACTTC.

The chain carries TRBV5-1 and TRBJ2-5; possibly TRBD1 for D (5 bases). With 6 bases removed from V and 2 bases from J, the gap between germline ends came to 17 bases. Germline lookup yields CDR1 SGHRS and CDR2 YFSETQ. The CDR3 loop spans 15 amino acids. The CDR3, as DNA: TGCGCCAGCAATTTTAATCAGGGTTATCAAGAGACCCAGTACTTC. It yields the protein CASNFNQGYQETQYF.

The chain uses TRBV5-6 and TRBJ1-4; 8 nucleotides agree with TRBD1. The CDR3 covers 15 residues. V was clipped by 4 bases and J by 3 bases; unmatched bases: 5. In germline, CDR1 is SGHDT, CDR2 YYEEEE. CDR3 protein: CASSGGQGSNEKLFF. Here the CDR3 DNA reads TGTGCCAGCAGCGGAGGACAGGGCTCTAATGAAAAACTGTTTTTT.

J is TRBJ1-1 and V is TRBV28; 7 bases line up with TRBD1. V was pared by 6 bases and J by 1 base, with 11 bases of the junction left unmatched. This CDR3 is built from 16 residues. Germline V lookup: CDR1 MDHEN, CDR2 SYDVKM. CDR3 amino acids: CASRMGEGAWNTEAFF. CDR3 bases: TGTGCCAGCAGAATGGGAGAGGGGGCATGGAACACTGAAGCTTTCTTT. The variable domain in full, with the rest retrieved from reference TRBV28 and TRBJ1-1, is DVKVTQSSRYLVKRTGEKVFLECVQDMDHENMFWYRQDPGLGLRLIYFSYDVKMKEKGDIPEGYSVSREKKERFSLILESASTNQTSMYLCASRMGEGAWNTEAFFGQGTRLTVV.

This chain connects TRBV28 to TRBJ2-7; 9 bases fit TRBD1. Germline V gene lookup returns CDR1 MDHEN and CDR2 SYDVKM. This CDR3 comprises 14 residues. V shed 6 bases and J 6 bases; nucleotides not matched to a gene: 9. This chain's CDR3 is CASSQGTGFAEQYF. CDR3 bases: TGTGCCAGCAGCCAAGGGACAGGGTTTGCCGAGCAGTACTTC.